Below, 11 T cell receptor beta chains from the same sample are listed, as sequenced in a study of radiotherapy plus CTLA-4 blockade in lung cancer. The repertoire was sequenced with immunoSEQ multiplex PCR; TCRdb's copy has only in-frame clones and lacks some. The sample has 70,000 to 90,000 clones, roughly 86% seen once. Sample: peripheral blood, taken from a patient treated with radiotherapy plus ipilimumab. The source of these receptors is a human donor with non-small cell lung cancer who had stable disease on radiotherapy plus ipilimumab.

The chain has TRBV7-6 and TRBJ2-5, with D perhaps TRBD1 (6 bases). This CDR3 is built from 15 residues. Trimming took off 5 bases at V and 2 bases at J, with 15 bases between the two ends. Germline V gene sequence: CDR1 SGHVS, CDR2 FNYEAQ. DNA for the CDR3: TGTGCCAGCAGCCTCAGTAGGACAGCACAAGAGACCCAGTACTTC. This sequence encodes CASSLSRTAQETQYF. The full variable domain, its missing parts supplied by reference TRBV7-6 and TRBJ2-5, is GAGVSQSPRYKVTKRGQDVALRCDPISGHVSLYWYRQALGQGPEFLTYFNYEAQQDKSGLPNDRFSAERPEGSISTLTIQRTEQRDSAMYRCASSLSRTAQETQYFGPGTRLLVL.

The CDR3 DNA is TGTGCCAGCAGCCGGGGGAGGGCTCATACCGGGGAGCTGTTTTTT. Its protein is CASSRGRAHTGELFF. J is TRBJ2-2 and V is TRBV9; 7 nucleotides align to TRBD2. Per germline, CDR1 SGDLS and CDR2 YYNGEE. This CDR3 has 15 amino acids. The trim removed 4 bases at V and 5 bases at J, leaving 8 bases unmatched.

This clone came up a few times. This CDR3 is CASSLGSGSEQYF. The DNA for the CDR3 is TGTGCCAGCAGTTTAGGCTCAGGGTCCGAGCAGTACTTC. V usage is TRBV28 and J usage is TRBJ2-7; tentative D call: TRBD1 (5 bases). The CDR3 loop spans 13 amino acids. Germline values: CDR1 MDHEN, CDR2 SYDVKM. The V gene lost 2 bases and the J gene lost 6 bases, with 11 bases spanning the gap.

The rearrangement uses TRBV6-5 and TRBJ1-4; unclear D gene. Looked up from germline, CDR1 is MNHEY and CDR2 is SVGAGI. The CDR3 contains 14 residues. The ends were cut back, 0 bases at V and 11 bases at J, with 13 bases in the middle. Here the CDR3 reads CASSYSNIERKLFF. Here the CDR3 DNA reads TGTGCCAGCAGTTACTCGAATATCGAGCGGAAACTGTTTTTT.

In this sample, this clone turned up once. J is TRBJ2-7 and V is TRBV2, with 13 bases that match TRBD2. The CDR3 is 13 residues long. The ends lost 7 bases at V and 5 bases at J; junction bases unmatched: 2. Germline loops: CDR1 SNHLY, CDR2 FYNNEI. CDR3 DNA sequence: TGTGCCAGCATTGGACTAGCGGGAGACGAGCAGTACTTC. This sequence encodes CASIGLAGDEQYF.

Here the CDR3 reads CASSLVVSRGGTEAFF. The CDR3, as DNA: TGTGCCAGCAGCTTGGTGGTCTCTAGGGGAGGCACTGAAGCTTTCTTT. This sequence joins TRBV5-5 and TRBJ1-1; the D gene is possibly TRBD1 (5 bases). V was clipped by 0 bases and J by 4 bases, with 16 bases between them. Germline V gene data show CDR1 as SGHKS and CDR2 as YYEKEE (reference sequence). The CDR3 is 16 residues long.

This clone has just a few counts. The chain's CDR3 is CASSESRGGVYNSPLHF. The CDR3 nucleotides are TGTGCCAGCAGTGAATCTCGGGGGGGGGTATATAATTCACCCCTCCACTTT. The V call is TRBV25-1, the J call TRBJ1-6, with a weak D call TRBD1 (5 bases). The CDR3 contains 17 residues. Germline V lookup: CDR1 MGHDK, CDR2 SYGVNS. The V and J ends lost 1 base and 4 bases respectively, with 14 bases between them.

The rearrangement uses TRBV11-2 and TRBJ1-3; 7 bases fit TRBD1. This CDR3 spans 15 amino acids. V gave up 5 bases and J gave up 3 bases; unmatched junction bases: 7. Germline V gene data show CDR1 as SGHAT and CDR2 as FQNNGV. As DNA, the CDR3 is TGTGCCAGCAGCACCCGACAGGGTGGTGGAAACACCATATATTTT. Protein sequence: CASSTRQGGGNTIYF.

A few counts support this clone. The CDR3 region has the DNA TGTGCCAGCAGTCCTCTCTGGGGTGAGCAGTACTTC. This gives the protein CASSPLWGEQYF. The V call is TRBV28, the J call TRBJ2-7, with no clear D. The CDR3 has 12 amino acids. Germline CDR1 MDHEN, CDR2 SYDVKM. Trimming removed 5 bases from V and 7 bases from J, with 12 bases in between.

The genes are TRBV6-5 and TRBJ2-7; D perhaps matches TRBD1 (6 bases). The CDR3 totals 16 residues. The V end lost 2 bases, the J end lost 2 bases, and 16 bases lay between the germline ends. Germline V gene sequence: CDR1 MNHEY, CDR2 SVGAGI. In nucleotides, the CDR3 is TGTGCCAGCAGTTACATGGGGGCAGCGAATACCTACGAGCAGTACTTC. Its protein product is CASSYMGAANTYEQYF.

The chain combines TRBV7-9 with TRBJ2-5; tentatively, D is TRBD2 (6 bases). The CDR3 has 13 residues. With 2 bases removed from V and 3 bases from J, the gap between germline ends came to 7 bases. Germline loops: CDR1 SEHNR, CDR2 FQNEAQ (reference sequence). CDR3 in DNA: TGTGCCAGCAGCTTACCGGGAGAAGAGACCCAGTACTTC. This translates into CASSLPGEETQYF.